This TCR beta chain was retrieved from a study of T cell repertoires in cytomegalovirus infection. Study background: From public TCR beta signatures came an indication of both CMV infection and matching HLA type.

The CDR3 extends over 13 amino acids. The germline V gene has CDR1 DFQATT and CDR2 SNEGSKA (reference sequence). Trimming took 3 bases from V and 7 from J; bases not matched to a gene: 7. Overall study findings and caveats: CMV carriers having the relevant HLA were flagged by cumulative public TCR beta family frequency. The ex vivo response was dominated by HLA-C-restricted CMV-specific TCR beta clonotypes.

TCRdb recomputed calls from the reads with MiXCR, one row per CDR3 protein. The data contain roughly 76,000 distinct CDR3 sequences, around 3.5% of them singletons. The sample holds many counts of this clonotype. The antigen remains undetermined. The clonotype comes from a human donor in good health (CMV status not recorded). Some clones in this sample may be carry-over from other donors' samples. The sequenced sample consisted of PBMCs. This chain joins TRBV20-1 and TRBJ1-1; 8 nucleotides agree with TRBD1. Here the CDR3 reads CSARTRTGFEAFF. Written as DNA, the CDR3 is TGCAGTGCTAGGACCCGGACAGGGTTTGAAGCTTTCTTT.